This is a list of T cell receptor beta chains from one sample in a study of CD8 T cells in ankylosing spondylitis. TCRdb recomputed calls from the 5' RACE reads with MiXCR, one row per CDR3 protein. The table includes more than 100,000 distinct CDR3 sequences, over 10% detected once. Source material: blood, either unsorted or a sorted T cell fraction (not recorded which). The receptors here all came from a female donor with ankylosing spondylitis or in good health (not recorded which). Each CDR3 is given with its conserved first and last residue. Size values are once, few and many counts, or a class for expanded clones, and some rows have none.

j_call v_call clone_size cdr3_aa
TRBJ1-4 TRBV5-1 many CASSRDGRDEKLFF
TRBJ2-1 TRBV7-2 many CASSLYPDNEQFF
TRBJ1-5 TRBV5-1 many CASPFTGHQPINQPQHF
TRBJ2-2 TRBV28 few CASSLSGQGLTGELFF
TRBJ1-2 TRBV28 few CASRRGHRYGYTF
TRBJ2-2 TRBV5-5 many CASSWGANTGELFF
TRBJ1-1 TRBV20-1 many CSGAGRWTEAFF
TRBJ2-7 TRBV20-1 - CSARGAISDEQYF
TRBJ1-1 TRBV30 many CAWREREEAFF
TRBJ2-7 TRBV5-1 many CASSLMGSQLYYEQYF
TRBJ1-1 TRBV12-3/TRBV12-4 many CASSYGGHRNTEAFF
TRBJ1-2 TRBV24-1 many CATSGGPAGLDYGYTF
TRBJ2-2 TRBV21-1 many CASSKAQVARTAWRGELTGELFF
TRBJ2-1 TRBV25-1 - CASSQTGAGYYNEQFF
TRBJ2-7 TRBV6-5 many CASSYADEQYF
TRBJ2-1 TRBV20-1 many CSARDGVSSYNEQFF
TRBJ2-2 TRBV7-2 few CASSTDGLNTGELFF
TRBJ2-2 TRBV10-3 - CAILPGTGTGELFF
TRBJ1-2 TRBV20-1 many CSASRQIKYGYTF
TRBJ1-2 TRBV6-5 many CASSPDHYGYTF
TRBJ2-7 TRBV5-1 many CASSLVPGPYEQYF
TRBJ1-6 TRBV30 - CAWCMSRDRKGSPLHF
TRBJ1-5 TRBV19 many CASSRPGQGAGNQPQHF
TRBJ1-2 TRBV3-1 many CASSQVTPESYTF
TRBJ1-2 TRBV15 many CATSRDRAGGGYGYTF
TRBJ2-1 TRBV20-1 medium-sized CSARDLGREYNEQFF
TRBJ1-2 TRBV5-1 many CASSLARERDGYTF
TRBJ1-1 TRBV13 many CASSLPTEWTEAFF
TRBJ2-5 TRBV5-1 - CASSLRDIRGETQYF
TRBJ1-5 TRBV12-3/TRBV12-4 many CASMKTGGGQPQHF
TRBJ1-4 TRBV29-1 many CSVNADTGNEKLFF
TRBJ2-7 TRBV19 few CASSMRSDRGNHEQYF
TRBJ1-4 TRBV7-9 - CASSLRSLGVEKLFF
TRBJ2-7 TRBV6-1 few CASTNEQLDSYEQYF
TRBJ2-2 TRBV21-1 many CASSRGTEAGELFF
TRBJ1-1 TRBV7-3 many CASSLRQGDTEAFF
TRBJ2-7 TRBV2 - CASTERESEQYF
TRBJ1-5 TRBV6-8 many CASKRYRGGNQPQHF
TRBJ1-5 TRBV21-1 - CASSKVGSNQPQHF
TRBJ1-1 TRBV7-9 many CASSLRGTEAFF
TRBJ1-3 TRBV29-1 - CSVEDAPGQGGGNTIYF
TRBJ1-1 TRBV3-1 many CASSQVVRGEPEAFF
TRBJ2-2 TRBV28 many CATGTGELFF
TRBJ2-1 TRBV19 - CASSNQRMNEQFF
TRBJ2-1 TRBV5-1 many CASSLLGTGNNNEQFF
TRBJ2-3 TRBV12-3/TRBV12-4 many CASSHGRGLTDTQYF
TRBJ2-4 TRBV9 - CASSVKTGVDIQYF
TRBJ2-7 TRBV29-1 many CSVEDLPFEQYF